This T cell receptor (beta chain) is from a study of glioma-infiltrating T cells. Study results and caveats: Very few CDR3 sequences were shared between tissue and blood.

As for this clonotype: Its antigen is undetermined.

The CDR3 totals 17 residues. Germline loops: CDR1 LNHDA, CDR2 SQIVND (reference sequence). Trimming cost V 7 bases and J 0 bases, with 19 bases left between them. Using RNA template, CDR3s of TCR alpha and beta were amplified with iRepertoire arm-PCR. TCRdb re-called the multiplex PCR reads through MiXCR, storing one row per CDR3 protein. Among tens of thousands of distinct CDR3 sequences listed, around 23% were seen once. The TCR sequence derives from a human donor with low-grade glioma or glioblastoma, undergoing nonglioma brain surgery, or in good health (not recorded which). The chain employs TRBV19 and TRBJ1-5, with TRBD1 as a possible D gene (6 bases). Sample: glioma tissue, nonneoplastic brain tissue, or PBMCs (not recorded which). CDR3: CASTQGIGTPSNQPQHF. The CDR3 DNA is TGTGCCAGTACTCAAGGTATAGGGACACCTAGCAATCAGCCCCAGCATTTT.